This is a list of T cell receptor beta chains from one sample in a study of shared clonotypes between healthy human individuals. Here immunoSEQ multiplex PCR was the method, and the copy in TCRdb shows in-frame clones only, minus some. This table holds a few hundred thousand clones, under 80% found once. Sequenced: memory CD4+ T cells sorted from blood. These receptors were obtained from a man aged 25-45 years in good health. Both conserved end residues are part of each CDR3. The D gene is left open where the match is weak. Size is omitted from some rows. Given values are once, few, many or a class for expanded clones.

TRBV9,TRBJ2-2,.,TRBD1,CASSVGYRGPNTGELFF,TGTGCCAGCAGCGTAGGCTACAGGGGACCTAACACCGGGGAGCTGTTTTTT
TRBV28,TRBJ2-1,.,.,CASSPLTTGWRSKQFF,TGTGCCAGCAGTCCCCTGACTACCGGATGGCGGTCTAAGCAGTTCTTC
TRBV2,TRBJ2-3,.,.,CASSEGRKDTQYF,TGTGCCAGCAGTGAAGGGCGAAAGGATACGCAGTATTTT
TRBV5-1,TRBJ1-3,few,.,CASSLSLSGNTIYF,TGCGCCAGCAGCTTGTCACTATCTGGAAACACCATATATTTT
TRBV11-2,TRBJ2-1,.,.,CASSFLIGGLNEQFF,TGTGCCAGCAGCTTCCTTATCGGGGGTCTCAATGAGCAGTTCTTC
TRBV23-1,TRBJ1-1,.,TRBD1,CASTTPAGQDSEAFF,TGCGCCAGCACCACCCCTGCGGGACAGGATTCTGAAGCTTTCTTT
TRBV25-1,TRBJ2-2,.,TRBD1,CASRQGGQSGTGELFF,TGTGCCAGCCGACAGGGGGGACAGTCGGGGACCGGGGAGCTGTTTTTT
TRBV6-5,TRBJ2-7,few,TRBD1,CASRRDRVSYEQYF,TGTGCCAGCAGACGCGACAGGGTCTCCTACGAGCAGTACTTC
TRBV10-2,TRBJ2-4,.,TRBD2,CASSESGLAMFPLAKNIQYF,TGCGCCAGCAGTGAGTCCGGACTAGCGATGTTCCCCTTAGCCAAAAACATTCAGTACTTC
TRBV21-1,TRBJ2-5,.,.,CASTPTTGREETQYF,TGTGCCAGTACGCCGACGACAGGGAGGGAAGAGACCCAGTACTTC
TRBV7-2,TRBJ2-5,.,.,CASSFSSGETQYF,TGTGCCAGCAGCTTTTCCAGCGGAGAGACCCAGTACTTC
TRBV2,TRBJ1-1,few,.,CASRTTGNTEAFF,TGTGCCAGCAGGACTACAGGGAACACTGAAGCTTTCTTT
TRBV5-1,TRBJ2-7,.,.,CASSSGGGNSYEQYF,TGCGCCAGCAGCTCCGGGGGCGGGAACTCCTACGAGCAGTACTTC
TRBV27,TRBJ1-5,.,TRBD1,CASSLTGVNQPQHF,TGTGCCAGCAGTTTGACAGGGGTCAATCAGCCCCAGCATTTT
TRBV2,TRBJ1-2,.,.,CASEKEGGYGYTF,TGTGCCAGCGAAAAAGAGGGCGGCTATGGCTACACCTTC
TRBV9,TRBJ1-2,.,.,CASSGVGWAGYTF,TGTGCCAGCAGCGGAGTAGGTTGGGCTGGCTACACCTTC
TRBV27,TRBJ2-3,.,TRBD2,CASSRGLAGGYTQYF,TGTGCCAGCAGCCGGGGACTAGCGGGAGGGTATACGCAGTATTTT
TRBV9,TRBJ2-7,.,.,CASSVDRASYEQYF,TGTGCCAGCAGCGTAGACAGGGCGTCCTACGAGCAGTACTTC
TRBV7-3,TRBJ2-1,.,.,CASSLGWPNRENNEQFF,TGTGCCAGCAGCTTAGGTTGGCCCAACAGGGAGAACAATGAGCAGTTCTTC
TRBV5-6,TRBJ1-2,.,TRBD1,CASSTGQGFYGYTF,TGTGCCAGCAGCACCGGACAGGGGTTCTATGGCTACACCTTC
TRBV28,TRBJ2-1,.,TRBD2,CASLIAGPAYNEQFF,TGTGCCAGCCTAATAGCGGGACCCGCCTACAATGAGCAGTTCTTC
TRBV7-9,TRBJ2-4,.,TRBD2,CASSPSGVAKNIQYF,TGTGCCAGCAGCCCTAGCGGGGTAGCCAAAAACATTCAGTACTTC
TRBV19,TRBJ1-5,.,TRBD1,CASRVQGASQPQHF,TGTGCCAGTAGGGTACAGGGGGCTAGTCAGCCCCAGCATTTT
TRBV5-1,TRBJ1-5,.,.,CASSLDGIGNQPQHF,TGCGCCAGCAGCTTGGACGGGATCGGCAATCAGCCCCAGCATTTT
TRBV5-1,TRBJ2-7,.,.,CASSLVQGASYEQYF,TGCGCCAGCAGCTTGGTCCAGGGCGCCTCCTACGAGCAGTACTTC
TRBV5-4,TRBJ2-1,.,TRBD2,CASSFWDRGGNEQFF,TGTGCCAGCAGCTTCTGGGATCGCGGGGGGAATGAGCAGTTCTTC
TRBV28,TRBJ1-5,.,.,CASSQAGGSNQPQHF,TGTGCCAGCAGCCAAGCGGGCGGCAGCAATCAGCCCCAGCATTTT
TRBV7-8,TRBJ2-7,many,TRBD2,CASSGLIAGFYEQYF,TGTGCCAGCAGCGGCTTGATAGCGGGCTTCTACGAGCAGTACTTC
TRBV19,TRBJ2-3,.,.,CASSITPTDTQYF,TGTGCCAGTAGTATCACTCCCACAGATACGCAGTATTTT
TRBV9,TRBJ2-2,.,TRBD2,CASTPRSSGRNGELFF,TGTGCCAGCACTCCCAGATCTAGCGGGAGGAACGGGGAGCTGTTTTTT
TRBV10-3,TRBJ2-7,once,TRBD1,CAISEPRQGAGEQYF,TGTGCCATCAGTGAGCCTAGACAGGGGGCGGGCGAGCAGTACTTC
TRBV5-6,TRBJ1-5,.,.,CASSLRRANQPQHF,TGTGCCAGCAGCTTGAGGAGGGCCAATCAGCCCCAGCATTTT
TRBV7-9,TRBJ2-7,.,TRBD2,CASSALAGGSYEQYF,TGTGCCAGCAGCGCACTAGCGGGAGGGTCCTACGAGCAGTACTTC
TRBV28,TRBJ2-1,.,TRBD2,CASSRLTSGYNEQFF,TGTGCCAGCAGTAGGTTAACTAGCGGTTACAATGAGCAGTTCTTC
TRBV7-2,TRBJ2-2,.,TRBD2,CASTPGGTNTGELFF,TGTGCCAGCACCCCGGGGGGGACGAACACCGGGGAGCTGTTTTTT
TRBV5-1,TRBJ2-7,few,TRBD1,CASRAGQGASYEQYF,TGCGCCAGCAGAGCGGGACAGGGGGCATCCTACGAGCAGTACTTC
TRBV27,TRBJ1-4,.,TRBD1,CASSRTGQFNEKLFF,TGTGCCAGCAGTCGTACGGGACAGTTTAATGAAAAACTGTTTTTT
TRBV5-6,TRBJ2-2,.,.,CASSSILTLNTGELFF,TGTGCCAGCAGCTCAATCCTAACGCTGAACACCGGGGAGCTGTTTTTT
TRBV28,TRBJ2-5,.,TRBD1,CASSLGAGGAETQYF,TGTGCCAGCAGTTTAGGGGCAGGGGGCGCGGAGACCCAGTACTTC
TRBV2,TRBJ1-2,.,.,CASTPSGLNYGYTF,TGTGCCAGCACCCCCTCCGGGCTCAACTATGGCTACACCTTC
TRBV28,TRBJ2-7,.,.,CASRGVWEQYF,TGTGCCAGCAGGGGGGTATGGGAGCAGTACTTC
TRBV9,TRBJ2-2,.,.,CASSVGAANTGELFF,TGTGCCAGCAGCGTAGGAGCCGCGAACACCGGGGAGCTGTTTTTT
TRBV15,TRBJ2-7,.,.,CATSRDPSAGYEQYF,TGTGCCACCAGCAGAGATCCCAGCGCGGGCTACGAGCAGTACTTC
TRBV6-1,TRBJ2-2,once,TRBD1,CASSATSASSGGSFTGELFF,TGTGCCAGCAGTGCTACCTCCGCATCGTCAGGGGGCTCCTTCACCGGGGAGCTGTTTTTT
TRBV18,TRBJ2-7,.,TRBD1,CASSPAGTGGWEQYF,TGTGCCAGCTCACCAGCGGGGACAGGGGGCTGGGAGCAGTACTTC
TRBV6-1,TRBJ1-3,.,.,CASLLGQGSGNTIYF,TGTGCCAGCCTACTTGGGCAGGGCTCTGGAAACACCATATATTTT
TRBV2,TRBJ2-2,few,TRBD2,CASRHPKPTSGKRRTGELFF,TGTGCCAGCAGGCACCCGAAGCCGACTAGCGGGAAAAGGAGAACCGGGGAGCTGTTTTTT
TRBV19,TRBJ2-2,.,.,CASSILPGANTGELFF,TGTGCCAGTAGTATATTACCCGGGGCCAACACCGGGGAGCTGTTTTTT
TRBV7-2,TRBJ2-3,few,TRBD2,CASSLVAASGSERDTQYF,TGTGCCAGCAGCTTAGTAGCGGCTAGCGGGAGCGAGAGGGATACGCAGTATTTT
TRBV4-2,TRBJ1-1,few,TRBD1,CASSQESVGTGSRSAFF,TGTGCCAGCAGCCAAGAATCAGTTGGGACAGGCTCGCGGTCTGCTTTCTTT
TRBV7-4,TRBJ1-2,.,.,CASSERPNYGYTF,TGTGCCAGCAGCGAACGTCCTAACTATGGCTACACCTTC
TRBV28,TRBJ1-4,.,.,CASSTLGGIDEKLFF,TGTGCCAGCAGTACACTCGGGGGGATTGACGAAAAACTGTTTTTT
TRBV10-2,TRBJ2-2,.,.,CASSELRGVSGELFF,TGCGCCAGCAGTGAACTGAGGGGAGTGAGTGGGGAGCTGTTTTTT